The rows below give T cell receptor beta chains drawn from one sample of a study of T-cell memory formation after mild COVID-19. TCRdb reprocessed the 5' RACE reads via MiXCR and lists one record per CDR3 protein. Of about 200,000 distinct CDR3 sequences listed, 9.5% were seen once; the top ten hold 3.5% to 4%. The sequencing input was PBMCs or a T cell subset sorted from them (not recorded which). The receptors were gathered from a man younger than 35 who had mild COVID-19 (a few samples of this study predate the infection). Cell type and time point are not known. The CDR3 runs from the conserved cysteine through the conserved F or W. The order of the fields is CDR3 protein, CDR3 DNA, V gene, clone size, D gene, J gene. A D gene is named only where the DNA matches it firmly. Clone size is stated in some rows and not others, as once, few, many or a class when expanded.

CDR3: CASSVEAGGLPANEKLFF
DNA: TGTGCCAGCAGCGTCGAGGCAGGGGGACTACCCGCTAATGAAAAACTGTTTTTT
V: TRBV7-2
size: few
D: TRBD1
J: TRBJ1-4

CDR3: CASMEQGNEKLFF
DNA: TGTGCCAGCATGGAACAGGGAAATGAAAAACTGTTTTTT
V: TRBV12-3/TRBV12-4
size: .
D: .
J: TRBJ1-4

CDR3: CASSLGAYSGANVLTF
DNA: TGTGCCAGCAGCTTAGGAGCCTACTCTGGGGCCAACGTCCTGACTTTC
V: TRBV11-3
size: few
D: .
J: TRBJ2-6

CDR3: CASRPDRDKTYEQYF
DNA: TGTGCCAGCAGACCCGACAGGGACAAAACCTACGAGCAGTACTTC
V: TRBV5-5
size: few
D: TRBD1
J: TRBJ2-7

CDR3: CASSSTSDTQYF
DNA: TGTGCCAGCAGCTCCACGTCGGATACGCAGTATTTT
V: TRBV12-3/TRBV12-4
size: .
D: .
J: TRBJ2-3

CDR3: CASSRDLSSYNEQFF
DNA: TGCGCCAGCAGCCGGGACTTGAGCTCCTACAATGAGCAGTTCTTC
V: TRBV5-1
size: few
D: .
J: TRBJ2-1

CDR3: CASSFDRAEGYTF
DNA: TGTGCCAGCAGCTTTGACAGGGCAGAGGGCTACACCTTC
V: TRBV5-6
size: few
D: TRBD1
J: TRBJ1-2

CDR3: CASSPRGQGFHEQYF
DNA: TGTGCCAGCTCCCCCAGGGGCCAGGGGTTCCACGAGCAGTACTTC
V: TRBV18
size: .
D: .
J: TRBJ2-7

CDR3: CDSSQVLQNNQPQHF
DNA: TGCGACAGCAGCCAAGTTCTCCAGAACAATCAGCCCCAGCATTTT
V: TRBV4-3
size: .
D: .
J: TRBJ1-5

CDR3: CASSPTGDRNQPQHF
DNA: TGTGCCAGCTCACCGACAGGGGATCGCAATCAGCCCCAGCATTTT
V: TRBV18
size: few
D: TRBD1
J: TRBJ1-5

CDR3: CASSPSGNQPQHF
DNA: TGTGCCAGCAGCCCCAGTGGAAATCAGCCCCAGCATTTT
V: TRBV7-9
size: .
D: .
J: TRBJ1-5

CDR3: CSVGGGADETQYF
DNA: TGCAGTGTCGGCGGGGGGGCCGATGAGACCCAGTACTTC
V: TRBV20-1
size: few
D: TRBD2
J: TRBJ2-5

CDR3: CASSTPTGLQNSPLHF
DNA: TGTGCCAGCAGTACACCGACAGGGTTGCAAAATTCACCCCTCCACTTT
V: TRBV6-1
size: .
D: TRBD1
J: TRBJ1-6

CDR3: CASSLASGGPQYF
DNA: TGTGCCAGCAGCTTAGCTAGCGGGGGCCCCCAGTACTTC
V: TRBV7-2
size: .
D: TRBD2
J: TRBJ2-7

CDR3: CAISGGRGQPQHF
DNA: TGTGCCATCAGTGGGGGGCGCGGTCAGCCCCAGCATTTT
V: TRBV10-3
size: .
D: .
J: TRBJ1-5

CDR3: CSVRQGHQPQHF
DNA: TGCAGCGTTCGACAGGGTCATCAGCCCCAGCATTTT
V: TRBV29-1
size: few
D: TRBD1
J: TRBJ1-5

CDR3: CATSKRGVDTEAFF
DNA: TGCGCCACATCCAAGCGGGGGGTTGATACTGAAGCTTTCTTT
V: TRBV5-1
size: .
D: .
J: TRBJ1-1

CDR3: CSARGGRWDTGELFF
DNA: TGCAGTGCGAGAGGTGGAAGATGGGACACCGGGGAGCTGTTTTTT
V: TRBV20-1
size: few
D: .
J: TRBJ2-2

CDR3: CASSGSQETQYF
DNA: TGTGCCAGTAGCGGGAGCCAAGAGACCCAGTACTTC
V: TRBV7-2
size: many
D: TRBD2
J: TRBJ2-5

CDR3: CASSYQGGDTDTQYF
DNA: TGCGCCAGCAGCTATCAGGGGGGGGACACAGATACGCAGTATTTT
V: TRBV4-3
size: .
D: .
J: TRBJ2-3

CDR3: CASSLDDEQYF
DNA: TGTGCCAGCAGCTTGGATGATGAGCAGTACTTC
V: TRBV5-4
size: .
D: .
J: TRBJ2-7

CDR3: CASSQGFGYYGYTF
DNA: TGTGCCAGCAGTCAAGGCTTTGGTTACTATGGCTACACCTTC
V: TRBV7-2
size: .
D: .
J: TRBJ1-2

CDR3: CASSYRDAAKNIQYF
DNA: TGCGCCAGCAGCTACAGGGATGCTGCCAAAAACATTCAGTACTTC
V: TRBV5-1
size: .
D: .
J: TRBJ2-4

CDR3: CASSVDVVGYGYTF
DNA: TGTGCCAGCAGCGTAGATGTGGTGGGGTATGGCTACACCTTC
V: TRBV9
size: .
D: .
J: TRBJ1-2

CDR3: CAISEYRVNTEAFF
DNA: TGTGCCATCAGTGAGTACAGGGTGAACACTGAAGCTTTCTTT
V: TRBV10-3
size: .
D: .
J: TRBJ1-1

CDR3: CASSADRGQGGYTF
DNA: TGTGCCAGCAGCGCGGACAGGGGCCAAGGGGGCTACACCTTC
V: TRBV5-4
size: few
D: TRBD1
J: TRBJ1-2

CDR3: CASSLRQLTEAFF
DNA: TGTGCCAGCAGCTTAAGACAATTGACTGAAGCTTTCTTT
V: TRBV7-3
size: .
D: .
J: TRBJ1-1

CDR3: CSVERWAGGNNEQFF
DNA: TGCAGCGTTGAACGATGGGCAGGGGGGAACAATGAGCAGTTCTTC
V: TRBV29-1
size: few
D: .
J: TRBJ2-1

CDR3: CATYRTGGSGELFF
DNA: TGTGCCACCTATAGGACAGGGGGCTCCGGGGAGCTGTTTTTT
V: TRBV6-2/TRBV6-3
size: .
D: TRBD1
J: TRBJ2-2

CDR3: CASSQVGTGDEKLFF
DNA: TGCGCCAGCAGCCAAGTCGGGACAGGGGATGAAAAACTGTTTTTT
V: TRBV4-1
size: .
D: TRBD1
J: TRBJ1-4

CDR3: CASSYGTNTEAFF
DNA: TGTGCCAGCAGTTATGGGACCAACACTGAAGCTTTCTTT
V: TRBV6-2/TRBV6-3
size: .
D: .
J: TRBJ1-1

CDR3: CASSTRQGPGDEAFF
DNA: TGTGCCAGCAGCACCCGCCAGGGGCCTGGGGATGAAGCTTTCTTT
V: TRBV9
size: few
D: .
J: TRBJ1-1

CDR3: CASSPPEGVDTQYF
DNA: TGTGCCAGCTCACCACCCGAGGGGGTAGATACGCAGTATTTT
V: TRBV18
size: many
D: .
J: TRBJ2-3

CDR3: CAMNGGGGADTQYF
DNA: TGTGCCATGAACGGGGGGGGAGGCGCAGATACGCAGTATTTT
V: TRBV5-4
size: many
D: TRBD2
J: TRBJ2-3

CDR3: CASSSGTGDTGELFF
DNA: TGCGCCAGCAGCTCGGGGACAGGGGACACCGGGGAGCTGTTTTTT
V: TRBV5-1
size: few
D: TRBD1
J: TRBJ2-2

CDR3: CASGKDRGTYNEQFF
DNA: TGTGCTAGTGGCAAGGACAGGGGCACCTACAATGAGCAGTTCTTC
V: TRBV12-5
size: few
D: TRBD1
J: TRBJ2-1

CDR3: CSAGTDSPLHF
DNA: TGCAGTGCCGGGACAGATTCACCCCTCCACTTT
V: TRBV20-1
size: .
D: TRBD1
J: TRBJ1-6

CDR3: CASSSQGDTQYF
DNA: TGCGCCAGCAGCTCACAGGGAGATACGCAGTATTTT
V: TRBV5-1
size: many
D: .
J: TRBJ2-3

CDR3: CAITPGAGGNEQFF
DNA: TGTGCCATCACCCCGGGGGCAGGGGGGAATGAGCAGTTCTTC
V: TRBV10-3
size: many
D: .
J: TRBJ2-1

CDR3: CASSLGDRAVDTQYF
DNA: TGTGCCAGCAGCTTAGGGGACAGGGCTGTAGATACGCAGTATTTT
V: TRBV11-3
size: few
D: TRBD1
J: TRBJ2-3

CDR3: CASSLGQVGNEQFF
DNA: TGTGCCAGCAGCTTAGGACAAGTTGGAAATGAGCAGTTCTTC
V: TRBV7-8
size: many
D: .
J: TRBJ2-1

CDR3: CASSFGQGRVEAFF
DNA: TGTGCCAGCAGTTTTGGACAGGGCCGAGTTGAAGCTTTCTTT
V: TRBV12-3/TRBV12-4
size: .
D: TRBD1
J: TRBJ1-1

CDR3: CASSSTGMVFSNQPQHF
DNA: TGTGCCAGCAGTTCTACAGGGATGGTCTTTAGCAATCAGCCCCAGCATTTT
V: TRBV6-1
size: .
D: .
J: TRBJ1-5

CDR3: CALPGGIRKTQYF
DNA: TGTGCCCTCCCGGGGGGCATTCGAAAGACCCAGTACTTC
V: TRBV10-3
size: few
D: .
J: TRBJ2-5

CDR3: CASTAGQTYNSPLHF
DNA: TGTGCCAGCACTGCGGGGCAGACCTATAATTCACCCCTCCACTTT
V: TRBV7-9
size: .
D: .
J: TRBJ1-6